The T cell receptor (beta chain) under discussion was sequenced for a study of Ad26.COV2.S vaccination and SARS-CoV-2 variants (TCRdb year 2021). Describing the broader study: Donors in the vaccine arm were drawn from COV1001, a multicentre, randomized, double-blind, placebo-controlled phase I-IIa trial testing Ad26.COV2.S in healthy adults. Dosing of Ad26.COV2.S was intramuscular, at either 5x10^10 or 1x10^11 viral particles, delivered as one shot or as two shots spaced 56 days apart. The TCR-sequenced set comprised approximately 32 samples: 19 Ad26.COV2.S vaccine recipients, 5 placebo recipients and 8 SARS-CoV-2 convalescent individuals. Blinding of investigators to trial group allocation was maintained during experiments and outcome assessment. Trial participants were randomized into five groups of five: low-dose or high-dose Ad26.COV2.S given once or twice, or placebo on both occasions. Sequencing of the TCRbeta repertoire served to evaluate the specificity and breadth of SARS-CoV-2-reactive T cell receptors following Ad26.COV2.S vaccination. Paper-wide results and their limitations: Ad26.COV2.S recipients had higher spike-specific TCR breadth than placebo recipients (P = 0.0014). Comparing responses between vaccine doses or regimens was not something the study was powered to do. The authors noted that total T cell responses may have been underestimated by the TCR breadth and depth analyses. After vaccination, spike-specific CD8+ and CD4+ T cell responses were reported to show substantial breadth. Vaccine and placebo recipients had similar non-spike TCR breadth, a finding consistent with the vaccine containing only spike.

V was cut back by 3 bases and J by 6 bases, leaving a gap of 10 bases between them. The CDR3 sequence holds 13 residues, the cysteine and phenylalanine included. Only the CDR3 DNA stays, 39 bases, in frame from base 1. TCRbeta CDR3 regions were sequenced with the immunoSEQ Assay. After extraction, genomic DNA underwent amplification by bias-controlled multiplex PCR, followed by high-throughput sequencing. On the authors' methods: To quantify the absolute abundance of each unique TCRbeta CDR3 region, sequences were collapsed and filtered. T cell fraction was estimated by normalization of TCRbeta template counts to usable DNA, with usable DNA being measured through amplification of reference genes present in all nucleated cells. Repertoire TCRs were annotated as SARS-CoV-2-specific when V gene, CDR3 amino acid sequence and J gene were exactly matched to a known reactive TCR set. The reference SARS-CoV-2 TCR set was derived from MIRA and filtered for enrichment in COVID-19-positive ImmuneCODE repertoires, a step that removed public or cross-reactive TCRs. Using the MIRA antigens, annotated TCRs were further analysed by specific ORF or by position within an ORF. Breadth was defined as annotated unique rearrangements over total unique productive rearrangements; depth was the summed frequency of those rearrangements. Group comparisons of TCR breadth used two-sided Wilcoxon rank-sum tests. The immuneACCESS repertoire file appears here via TCRdb, limited to in-frame rearrangements. These files lack a portion of the clones; in checked studies, under half of the deficit traces to unresolved V genes, and the cause of the others is not known. V and J calls plus clone size are reproduced from that table; the DNA served to infer D and trimming. Here the sample has 350,000 to 500,000 clones; 80% to 95% occur a single time. Less than 4.5% of the sample belongs to the ten largest clones.

Notes on this clone: No antigen is known for it. Per-base quality was not reported, and no clone a single base away is much larger than it.

In the paper's terms, the treatment or condition label means: 15 to 20 received Ad26.COV2.S at low or high dose, single or two shots; about five received placebo; per-sample allocation not given. For vaccine and placebo recipients, repertoires were sequenced using samples collected on day 63 after the first injection. Between 29 July and 7 August 2020, Cohort 1b enrolled 20 to 30 adults aged 18-55 years at one site in Boston, USA. As a vaccine, Ad26.COV2.S was a replication-incompetent adenovirus type 26 vector that expressed a prefusion-stabilized SARS-CoV-2 spike protein derived from the original Wuhan strain.

The input for sequencing was peripheral blood, taken in a trial of Ad26.COV2.S vaccine versus placebo. The sequence links TRBV12-3 or TRBV12-4 to TRBJ2-3, with no reliable assignment of the D segment. The TCR comes from a person between 18 and 59 years old who received the Ad26.COV2.S COVID-19 vaccine or a placebo. The CDR3 reads CASSFSQADTQYF. The DNA is as follows: TGTGCCAGCAGTTTCTCCCAGGCGGATACGCAGTATTTT.